This TCR beta chain was captured in a study of blood T cell repertoires in COVID-19 (dated by TCRdb to the early 2020s). The study in broad terms: Collaborator samples came from the United States, Italy and Spain and covered acute and convalescent phases of COVID-19. The prospective study material was composed of cDNA or gDNA derived from T cells, B-cell-depleted T cells, or PBMCs. The dataset comprised deeply sampled blood TCRbeta repertoires from subjects exposed to, actively infected with, or recovered from COVID-19. A freely available public database, intended as a resource for researchers studying the immune response to SARS-CoV-2, is where the repertoires were released. Samples came from the ongoing ImmuneRACE study (first 160 participants) plus 1,254 subjects from 6 global collaborators. The sample metadata nearly always contained a de-identified subject ID, COVID-19 status, age in years and sex. Where HLA class I and class II types were available, the types were taken from metadata supplied by the sample provider, not from assay-based typing. What the authors observed across the whole study: The amount of clinical and demographic metadata varied by source and participant and was provided uncurated.

TCRbeta CDR3 regions were amplified from genomic DNA using the immunoSEQ Assay, a bias-controlled multiplex PCR. On the study's bioinformatics: Nucleated cell counts per sample were estimated from amplification of reference gene primers within the assay. Sequence reads were collapsed and filtered to measure the absolute abundance of every unique TCRbeta CDR3 rearrangement. For each sample, productive Simpson clonality was calculated as the square root of Simpson's diversity index across productive rearrangements. TCRdb mirrors the immuneACCESS table, restricted to in-frame sequences. Some clones are absent from its copies; in checked studies, under half trace to an unresolved V gene, and the reason for the others is unknown. Clonal size and the V and J genes are those of that table, whereas D and trimming came from the DNA. A total of 200,000 to 250,000 clones appear in this sample, around 88% of them only once. Approximately 3% of the sample is in the top ten clones.

On this clone: This clone's antigen is unknown. One base away there is no much larger clone; base qualities are not given.

A second Seattle source provided samples from volunteer blood donors who had recovered from COVID-19. The collaborating institutions used their own protocols to collect whole blood in K2EDTA tubes. For TCRbeta analysis, collaborators shipped samples in one of three forms: frozen whole blood, isolated PBMCs, or DNA extracted from either of those sample types. The TCR sequence derives from a woman in her thirties who had recovered from COVID-19. The specimen sequenced was peripheral blood.

This receptor carries the CDR3 CSVGGAGANYGYTF. The DNA sequence is TGCAGCGTTGGCGGGGCCGGAGCTAACTATGGCTACACCTTC. The V gene is TRBV29-1 and the J gene is TRBJ1-2, with TRBD1 perhaps the D gene, on 5 matching bases. V is shortened by 4 bases, J by 0 bases, and the region joining them spans 12 bases. As encoded in the germline V gene, CDR1 is SQVTM while CDR2 is ANQGSEA. Measured from the cysteine to the phenylalanine, the CDR3 is 14 residues long. The CDR3 DNA has 42 bases and is translated from base 1.